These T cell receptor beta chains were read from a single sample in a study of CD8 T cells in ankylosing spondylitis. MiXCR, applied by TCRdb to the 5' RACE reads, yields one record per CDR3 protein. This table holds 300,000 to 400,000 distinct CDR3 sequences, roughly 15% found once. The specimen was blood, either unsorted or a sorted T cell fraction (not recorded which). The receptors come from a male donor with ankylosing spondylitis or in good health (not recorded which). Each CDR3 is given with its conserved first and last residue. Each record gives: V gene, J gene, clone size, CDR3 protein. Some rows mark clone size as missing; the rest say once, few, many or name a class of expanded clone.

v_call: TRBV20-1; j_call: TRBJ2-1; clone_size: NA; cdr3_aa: CSVDGRTSGYNEQFF
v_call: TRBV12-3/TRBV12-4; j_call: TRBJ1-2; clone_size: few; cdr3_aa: CASSFHSGGGGYTF
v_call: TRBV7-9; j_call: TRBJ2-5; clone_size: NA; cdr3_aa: CASSPRHVQGQETQYF
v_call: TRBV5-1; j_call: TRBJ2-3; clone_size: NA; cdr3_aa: CASSIGAGSTDTQYF
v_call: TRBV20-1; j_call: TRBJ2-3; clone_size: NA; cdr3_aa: CSAPGEGSTDTQYF
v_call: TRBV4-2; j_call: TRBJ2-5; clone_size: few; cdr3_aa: CASSPGSGPQETQYF
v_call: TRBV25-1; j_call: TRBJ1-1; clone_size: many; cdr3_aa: CASSTGRDTEAFF
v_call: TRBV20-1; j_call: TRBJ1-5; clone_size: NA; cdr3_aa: CSAGWDSANQPQHF
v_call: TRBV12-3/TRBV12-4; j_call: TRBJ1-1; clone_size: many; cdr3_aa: CASSPAPKYTEAFF
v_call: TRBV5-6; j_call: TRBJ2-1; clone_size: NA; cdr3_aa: CASSSFGRGFNEQFF
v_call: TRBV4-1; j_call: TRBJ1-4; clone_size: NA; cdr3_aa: CASSQEGQGYEKLFF
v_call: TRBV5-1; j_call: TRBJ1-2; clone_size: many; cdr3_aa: CASSPTGTNYGYTF
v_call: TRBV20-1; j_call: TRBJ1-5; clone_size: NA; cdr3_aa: CSAQTGGYNQPQHF
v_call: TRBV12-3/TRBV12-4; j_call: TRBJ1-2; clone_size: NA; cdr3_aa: CASSYGGRVGDGYTF
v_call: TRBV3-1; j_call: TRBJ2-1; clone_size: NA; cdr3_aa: CASSPFLSREVVLKGQFF
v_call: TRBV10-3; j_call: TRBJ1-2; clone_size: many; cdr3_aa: CAISESTGSYGYTF
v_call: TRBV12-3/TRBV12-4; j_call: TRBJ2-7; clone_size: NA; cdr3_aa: CASSAPDRATDEQYF
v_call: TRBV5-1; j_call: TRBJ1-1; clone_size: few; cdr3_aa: CASSAGNEAFF
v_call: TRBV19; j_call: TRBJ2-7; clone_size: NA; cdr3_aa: CASSMRTGSHEQYF
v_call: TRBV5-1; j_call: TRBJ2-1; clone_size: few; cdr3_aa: CASSTGLNNEQFF
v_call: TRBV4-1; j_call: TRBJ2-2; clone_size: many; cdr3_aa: CASSPSGANTGELFF
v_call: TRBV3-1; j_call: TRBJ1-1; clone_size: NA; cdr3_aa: CASSAAGPRPEAFF
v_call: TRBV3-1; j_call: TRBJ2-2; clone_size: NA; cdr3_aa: CASSQVIRPGELFF
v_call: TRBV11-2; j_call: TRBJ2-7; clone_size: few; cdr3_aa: CASSTRTNSYEQYF
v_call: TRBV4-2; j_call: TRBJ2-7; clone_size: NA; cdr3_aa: CASSQGKGFRYEQYF
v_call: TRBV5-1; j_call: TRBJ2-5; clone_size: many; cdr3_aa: CANPPPGKGTQYF
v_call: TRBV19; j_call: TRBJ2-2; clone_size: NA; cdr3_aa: CASSMDRGNTGELFF
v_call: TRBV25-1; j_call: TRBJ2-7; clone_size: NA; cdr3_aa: CASSAYGSYEQYF
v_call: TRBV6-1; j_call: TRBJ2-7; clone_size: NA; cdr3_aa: CASSDRVSYEQYF
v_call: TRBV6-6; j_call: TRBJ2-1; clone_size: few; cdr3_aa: CASSPMDEQFF
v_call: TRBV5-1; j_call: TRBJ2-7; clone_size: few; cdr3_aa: CASSWEGGTYEQYF
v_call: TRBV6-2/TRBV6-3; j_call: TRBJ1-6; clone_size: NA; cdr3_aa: CASKYPGTGNSPLHF